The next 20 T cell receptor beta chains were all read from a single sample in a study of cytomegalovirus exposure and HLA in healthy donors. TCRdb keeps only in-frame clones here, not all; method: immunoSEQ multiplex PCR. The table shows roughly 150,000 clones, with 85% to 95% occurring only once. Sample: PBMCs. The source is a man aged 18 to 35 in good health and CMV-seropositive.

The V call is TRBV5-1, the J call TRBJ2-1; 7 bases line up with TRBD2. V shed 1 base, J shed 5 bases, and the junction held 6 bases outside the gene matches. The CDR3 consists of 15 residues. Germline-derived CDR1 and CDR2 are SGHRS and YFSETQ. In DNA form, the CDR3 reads TGCGCCAGCAGCTTGAGCGGGACTATAAACAATGAGCAGTTCTTC. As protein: CASSLSGTINNEQFF.

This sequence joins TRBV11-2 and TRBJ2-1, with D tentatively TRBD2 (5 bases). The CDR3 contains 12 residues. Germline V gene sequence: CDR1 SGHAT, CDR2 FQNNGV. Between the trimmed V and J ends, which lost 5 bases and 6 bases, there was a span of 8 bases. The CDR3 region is CASSLLVNEQFF. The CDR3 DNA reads TGTGCCAGCAGCCTACTAGTCAATGAGCAGTTCTTC.

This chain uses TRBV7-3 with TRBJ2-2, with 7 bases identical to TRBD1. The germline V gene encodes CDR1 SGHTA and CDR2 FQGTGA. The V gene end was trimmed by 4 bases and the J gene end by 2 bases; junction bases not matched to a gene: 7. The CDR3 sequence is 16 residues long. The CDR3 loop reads CASSSTWTGNTGELFF. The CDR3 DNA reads TGTGCCAGCAGCTCCACGTGGACAGGAAACACCGGGGAGCTGTTTTTT.

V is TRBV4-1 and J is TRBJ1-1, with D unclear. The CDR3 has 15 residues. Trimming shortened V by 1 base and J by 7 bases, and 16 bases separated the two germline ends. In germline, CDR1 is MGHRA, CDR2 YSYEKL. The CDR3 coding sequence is TGCGCCAGCAGCCAAGTTGGCCTGACCCGGGGTGAAGCTTTCTTT. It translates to CASSQVGLTRGEAFF.

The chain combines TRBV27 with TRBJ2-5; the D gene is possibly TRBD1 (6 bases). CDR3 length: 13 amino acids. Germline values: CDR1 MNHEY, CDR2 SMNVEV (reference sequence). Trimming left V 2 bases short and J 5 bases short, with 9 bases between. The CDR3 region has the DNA TGTGCCAGCAGTTTAACTACAGGGGAGACCCAGTACTTC. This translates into CASSLTTGETQYF.

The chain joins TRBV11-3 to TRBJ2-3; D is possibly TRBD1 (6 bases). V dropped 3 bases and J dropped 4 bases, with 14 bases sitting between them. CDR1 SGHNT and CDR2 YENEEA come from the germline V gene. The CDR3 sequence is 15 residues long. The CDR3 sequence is CASSFTGSSPDTQYF. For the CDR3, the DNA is TGTGCCAGCAGCTTCACAGGGTCGTCCCCAGATACGCAGTATTTT.

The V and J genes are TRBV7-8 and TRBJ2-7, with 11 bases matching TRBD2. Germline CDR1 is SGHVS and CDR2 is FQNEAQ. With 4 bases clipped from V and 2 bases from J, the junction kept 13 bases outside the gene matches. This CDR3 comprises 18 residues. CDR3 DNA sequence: TGTGCCAGCAGCTACTCCCGCTGGACTAGCGGGCCCACCTACGAGCAGTACTTC. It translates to CASSYSRWTSGPTYEQYF. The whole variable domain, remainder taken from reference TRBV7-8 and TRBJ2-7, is GAGVSQSPRYKVAKRGQDVALRCDPISGHVSLFWYQQALGQGPEFLTYFQNEAQLDKSGLPSDRFFAERPEGSVSTLKIQRTQQEDSAVYLCASSYSRWTSGPTYEQYFGPGTRLTVT.

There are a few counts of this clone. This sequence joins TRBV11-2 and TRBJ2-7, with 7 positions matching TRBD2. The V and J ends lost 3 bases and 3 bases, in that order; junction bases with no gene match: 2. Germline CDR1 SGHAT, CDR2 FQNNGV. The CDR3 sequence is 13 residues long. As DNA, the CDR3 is TGTGCCAGCAGCTTCGGACTAGTCTACGAGCAGTACTTC. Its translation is CASSFGLVYEQYF.

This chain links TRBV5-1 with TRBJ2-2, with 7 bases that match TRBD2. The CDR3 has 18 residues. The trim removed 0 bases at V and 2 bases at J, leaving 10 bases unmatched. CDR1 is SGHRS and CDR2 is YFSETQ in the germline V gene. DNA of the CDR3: TGCGCCAGCAGCTTGGCGGTGGCTAGCGGACCCAACACCGGGGAGCTGTTTTTT. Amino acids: CASSLAVASGPNTGELFF.

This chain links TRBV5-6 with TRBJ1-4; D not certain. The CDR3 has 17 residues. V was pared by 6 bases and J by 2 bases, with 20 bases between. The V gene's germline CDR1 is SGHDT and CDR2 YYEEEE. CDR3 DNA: TGTGCCAGCACAGACCGGATCGGGGAGGCGACTAATGAAAAACTGTTTTTT. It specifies CASTDRIGEATNEKLFF.

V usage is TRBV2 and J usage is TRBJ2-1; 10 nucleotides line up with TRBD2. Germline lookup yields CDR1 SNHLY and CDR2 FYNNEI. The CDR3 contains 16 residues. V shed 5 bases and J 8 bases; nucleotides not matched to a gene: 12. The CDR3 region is CASSSLTSGSTHEQFF. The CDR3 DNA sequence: TGTGCCAGCAGTTCTTTGACTAGCGGGTCAACCCATGAGCAGTTCTTC.

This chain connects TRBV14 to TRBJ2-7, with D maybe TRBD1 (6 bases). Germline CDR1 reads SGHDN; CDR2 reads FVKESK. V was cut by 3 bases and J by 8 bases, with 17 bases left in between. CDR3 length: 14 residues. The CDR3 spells CASSQALGQYKQYF. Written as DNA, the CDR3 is TGTGCCAGCAGCCAGGCCCTTGGACAGTACAAGCAGTACTTC.

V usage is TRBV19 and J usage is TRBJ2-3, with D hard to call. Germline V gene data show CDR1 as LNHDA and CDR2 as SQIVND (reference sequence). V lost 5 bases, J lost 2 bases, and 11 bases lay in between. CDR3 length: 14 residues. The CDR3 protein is CASSATQNTDTQYF. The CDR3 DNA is TGTGCCAGTAGTGCTACCCAAAACACAGATACGCAGTATTTT.

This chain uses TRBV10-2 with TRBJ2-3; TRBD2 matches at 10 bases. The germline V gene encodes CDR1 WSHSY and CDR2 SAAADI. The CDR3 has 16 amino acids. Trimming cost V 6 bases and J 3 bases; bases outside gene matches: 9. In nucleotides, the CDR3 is TGCGCCAGCAGCGTCCCTAGCGGGAGCGGAACAGATACGCAGTATTTT. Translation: CASSVPSGSGTDTQYF.

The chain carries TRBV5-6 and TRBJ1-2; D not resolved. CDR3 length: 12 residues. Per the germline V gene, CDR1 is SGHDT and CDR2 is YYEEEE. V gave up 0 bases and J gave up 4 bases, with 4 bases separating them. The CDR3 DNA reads TGTGCCAGCAGCTTGGACAGCTATGGCTACACCTTC. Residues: CASSLDSYGYTF.

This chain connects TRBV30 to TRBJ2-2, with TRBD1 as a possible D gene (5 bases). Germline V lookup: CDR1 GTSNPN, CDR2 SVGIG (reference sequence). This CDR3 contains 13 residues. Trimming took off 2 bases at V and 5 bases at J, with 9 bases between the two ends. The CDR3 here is CAWSRGWTGELFF. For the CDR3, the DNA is TGTGCCTGGAGTAGGGGTTGGACCGGGGAGCTGTTTTTT.

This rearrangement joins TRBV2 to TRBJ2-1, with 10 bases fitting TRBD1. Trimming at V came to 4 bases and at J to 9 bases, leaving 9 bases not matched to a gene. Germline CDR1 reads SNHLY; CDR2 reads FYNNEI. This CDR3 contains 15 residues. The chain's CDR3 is CASSGGTGVVGEQFF. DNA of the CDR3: TGTGCCAGCAGTGGGGGGACAGGGGTAGTCGGTGAGCAGTTCTTC.

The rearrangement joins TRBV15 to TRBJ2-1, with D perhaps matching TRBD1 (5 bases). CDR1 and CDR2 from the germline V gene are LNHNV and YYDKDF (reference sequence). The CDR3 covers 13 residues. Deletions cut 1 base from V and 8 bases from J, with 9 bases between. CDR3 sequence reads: CATSRAVGHEQFF. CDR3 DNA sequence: TGTGCCACCAGCAGAGCGGTGGGGCATGAGCAGTTCTTC.

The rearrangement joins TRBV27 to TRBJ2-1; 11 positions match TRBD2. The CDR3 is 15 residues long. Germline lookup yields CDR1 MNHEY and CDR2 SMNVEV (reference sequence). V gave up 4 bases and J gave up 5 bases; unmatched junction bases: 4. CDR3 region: CASSSGLAGNNEQFF. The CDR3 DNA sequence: TGTGCCAGCAGTTCTGGACTAGCGGGCAACAATGAGCAGTTCTTC.

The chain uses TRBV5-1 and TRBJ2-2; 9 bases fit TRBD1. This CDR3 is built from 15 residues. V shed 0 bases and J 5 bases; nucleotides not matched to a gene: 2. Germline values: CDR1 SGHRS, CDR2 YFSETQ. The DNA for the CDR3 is TGCGCCAGCAGCTTGGGTGACAGGGGGACCGGGGAGCTGTTTTTT. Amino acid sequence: CASSLGDRGTGELFF. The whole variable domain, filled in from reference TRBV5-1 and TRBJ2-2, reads KAGVTQTPRYLIKTRGQQVTLSCSPISGHRSVSWYQQTPGQGLQFLFEYFSETQRNKGNFPGRFSGRQFSNSRSEMNVSTLELGDSALYLCASSLGDRGTGELFFGEGSRLTVL.